This TCR beta chain comes out of a study of blood T cell repertoires in COVID-19 (dated by TCRdb to about 2020). For the wider study: Samples from collaborators originated in the United States, Italy and Spain and spanned both the acute and convalescent phases of COVID-19. The dataset comprised deeply sampled blood TCRbeta repertoires from subjects exposed to, actively infected with, or recovered from COVID-19. The repertoires were made available in a free public database intended to serve as a resource for research on the immune response to SARS-CoV-2. The samples were drawn from the first 160 participants of the ongoing ImmuneRACE study and from about 1,200 subjects provided by 6 global collaborators. HLA class I and class II types, where available, came from metadata supplied by the sample provider rather than from assay-based typing. The material from the prospective study consisted of cDNA or gDNA derived from T cells, B-cell-depleted T cells, or PBMCs. Sample metadata almost always included a de-identified subject ID, COVID-19 status, age in years and sex.

Notes on this clone: Its cognate antigen has yet to be identified. No base qualities exist here, and no much larger clone lies one base off it.

Broader findings and caveats from the paper: The amount of clinical and demographic metadata varied by source and participant and was provided uncurated.

The CDR1 and CDR2 encoded by the germline V gene (reference sequence) are SGHKS and YYEKEE. The CDR3 starts with the cysteine, ends with the phenylalanine, and has 13 residues. Kept here is only the CDR3 DNA, which spans 39 bases and is read in frame from base 1. V is clipped by 4 bases and J by 4 bases, and the sequence between their germline boundaries is 11 bases long. Collaborating institutions collected whole blood in K2EDTA tubes following their own protocols. Collaborator samples were shipped for TCRbeta analysis as frozen whole blood, isolated PBMCs, or DNA extracted from either sample type. TCRbeta CDR3 regions were amplified from genomic DNA using the immunoSEQ Assay, a bias-controlled multiplex PCR. Turning to the authors' computational methods: The number of nucleated cells in each sample was estimated by amplification of reference gene primers within the assay. To quantify the absolute abundance of each unique TCRbeta CDR3 rearrangement, sequence reads were collapsed and filtered. For each sample, productive Simpson clonality was calculated as the square root of Simpson's diversity index across productive rearrangements. In its TCRdb copy, this immuneACCESS table keeps in-frame sequences only and misses some clones. Where compared with another copy, unresolved V genes explain less than half of these, and the others have no known cause. The V and J calls and clone size come from that table; D and trimming were worked out from the DNA. Here the sample has a few hundred thousand clones; roughly 85% occur a single time. The ten largest account for about 3% of the sample.

Source material: peripheral blood. The V gene is TRBV5-5 and the J gene is TRBJ1-2; a tentative D call is TRBD1 (6 bases match). The sequence derives from a woman between 18 and 29 years old with acute or convalescent COVID-19. The DNA sequence is TGTGCCAGCAGCGTGGGACACCCCTATGGCTACACCTTC. It translates to CASSVGHPYGYTF.